This T cell receptor beta chain appears in the sequencing data of a study of T cell repertoires in cytomegalovirus infection. Points from the study as a whole: Frequencies of public TCR beta families were cumulated, and this identified carriers of CMV plus the relevant HLA.

In its sample, this clonotype was seen a few times. What it recognizes is unknown. Germline V lookup: CDR1 SGDLS, CDR2 YYNGEE. V lost 3 bases to trimming and J lost 8 bases; unmatched junction nucleotides: 12. The CDR3 runs to 16 residues. TCRdb re-called the reads through MiXCR, storing one row per CDR3 protein. The table includes roughly 120,000 distinct CDR3 sequences, 30% to 40% detected once. The receptor was derived from a human donor in good health (CMV status not recorded). Some clones in this sample may be carry-over from other donors' samples. This chain connects TRBV9 to TRBJ1-2; 11 bases match TRBD1. This sample comprised CD8+ T cells from cultured PBMCs, obtained from culture after CMV antigen stimulation. The CDR3 reads CASSAGTGGSTDGYTF. The CDR3 nucleotides are TGTGCCAGCAGCGCCGGGACAGGGGGGAGTACGGACGGCTACACCTTC.